The 9 T cell receptor beta chains in this list originate from one sample, sequenced in a study of response to subunit inactivated influenza vaccine. TCRdb independently ran MiXCR on the RT-PCR reads; one entry per CDR3 protein. Seen here are roughly 190,000 distinct CDR3 sequences, approximately 12% observed once, and the top ten hold 25% to 30%. These data also formed part of another study, on T cells expressing NK-cell markers. As that report states: Scientists made TCR beta cDNA using 5'RACE template switching with UMIs.

This sample comprised CD8+ T cells sorted from PBMCs, obtained approximately 12 days after vaccination. These receptors all stem from a middle-aged man who received an inactivated influenza vaccine.

This clonotype was seen more than once but under ten times. The rearrangement joins TRBV11-2 to TRBJ2-7, with D perhaps matching TRBD1 or TRBD2 (5 bases each). Germline V gene data show CDR1 as SGHAT and CDR2 as FQNNGV. Trimming cost V 6 bases and J 3 bases, with 15 bases left between them. The CDR3 contains 14 residues. This CDR3 is CASSPGTENYEQYF. The DNA for the CDR3 is TGTGCCAGCAGTCCCGGGACGGAAAACTACGAGCAGTACTTC. Filled out from reference TRBV11-2 and TRBJ2-7, the complete variable domain reads EAGVAQSPRYKIIEKRQSVAFWCNPISGHATLYWYQQILGQGPKLLIQFQNNGVVDDSQLPKDRFSAERLKGVDSTLKIQPAKLEDSAVYLCASSPGTENYEQYFGPGTRLTVT.

J is TRBJ2-1 and V is TRBV7-9; 10 bases fit TRBD1. CDR1 and CDR2 from the germline V gene are SEHNR and FQNEAQ (reference sequence). J lost 8 bases, V lost 5 bases, and 9 bases had no gene match. The CDR3 has 15 residues. CDR3 in amino acids: CASSPPGQGMDEQFF. The DNA of the CDR3 is TGTGCCAGCAGCCCACCGGGACAGGGGATGGATGAGCAGTTCTTC.

This clonotype was observed at least ten times. The CDR3 region has the DNA TGCGCCAGCAGCCCGACAGGATCCTACAATGAGCAGTTCTTC. Encoded protein: CASSPTGSYNEQFF. The V and J genes are TRBV4-1 and TRBJ2-1, with D possibly TRBD1 on 6 matching bases. V was cut by 4 bases and J by 1 base, with 8 bases left in between. This CDR3 region has 14 residues. The germline CDR1 and CDR2 sequences are MGHRA and YSYEKL.

Ten or more counts support this clonotype. This rearrangement joins TRBV28 to TRBJ2-3; weak D call: TRBD1 (6 bases). Per the germline V gene, CDR1 is MDHEN and CDR2 is SYDVKM. The CDR3 extends over 15 amino acids. Between the trimmed V and J ends, which lost 2 bases and 2 bases, there was a span of 11 bases. CDR3 in amino acids: CASSLEDRDTDTQYF. The CDR3 nucleotides read TGTGCCAGCAGTTTAGAGGACAGAGACACAGATACGCAGTATTTT.

The chain uses TRBV6-5 and TRBJ1-4; no definite D call. The CDR3 has 15 residues. Germline V gene lookup returns CDR1 MNHEY and CDR2 SVGAGI. The V and J ends lost 4 bases and 4 bases respectively, with 13 bases between them. The CDR3 DNA sequence: TGTGCCAGCAGTTCCTCAGCGGGAGGTAATGAAAAACTGTTTTTT. This encodes CASSSSAGGNEKLFF.

The V gene is TRBV7-9, the J gene TRBJ2-7; 9 positions match TRBD1. The CDR3 length is 13 residues. Germline values: CDR1 SEHNR, CDR2 FQNEAQ (reference sequence). J lost 5 bases, V lost 4 bases, and 3 bases had no gene match. This CDR3 is CASSWTGANEQYF. The CDR3 nucleotides are TGTGCCAGCAGCTGGACAGGGGCCAACGAGCAGTACTTC.

This chain links TRBV11-2 with TRBJ2-5, with 11 positions matching TRBD2. In germline, CDR1 is SGHAT, CDR2 FQNNGV. This CDR3 is 16 amino acids long. V was pared by 2 bases and J by 2 bases, with 4 bases of the junction left unmatched. The CDR3 nucleotides are TGTGCCAGCAGCTTACTGACTAGCGGGAATCAAGAGACCCAGTACTTC. Its translation: CASSLLTSGNQETQYF.

The chain has TRBV2 and TRBJ1-4; tentative D call: TRBD1 (5 bases). V lost 5 bases and J 5 bases, leaving 15 bases between the germline ends. This CDR3 comprises 15 residues. Looked up from germline, CDR1 is SNHLY and CDR2 is FYNNEI. The DNA of the CDR3 is TGTGCCAGCAGTCGGGGACCGGGAGAAAATGAAAAACTGTTTTTT. Its translation is CASSRGPGENEKLFF.

This clonotype was observed a handful of times. The CDR3: CASRIAGGPRTDTQYF. CDR3 sequence (DNA): TGTGCCAGCAGAATAGCGGGGGGCCCCCGCACAGATACGCAGTATTTT. The rearrangement joins TRBV2 to TRBJ2-3, with 10 bases identical to TRBD2. J lost 1 base, V lost 6 bases, and 7 bases had no gene match. The V gene's germline CDR1 is SNHLY and CDR2 FYNNEI. The CDR3 is made up of 16 amino acids.